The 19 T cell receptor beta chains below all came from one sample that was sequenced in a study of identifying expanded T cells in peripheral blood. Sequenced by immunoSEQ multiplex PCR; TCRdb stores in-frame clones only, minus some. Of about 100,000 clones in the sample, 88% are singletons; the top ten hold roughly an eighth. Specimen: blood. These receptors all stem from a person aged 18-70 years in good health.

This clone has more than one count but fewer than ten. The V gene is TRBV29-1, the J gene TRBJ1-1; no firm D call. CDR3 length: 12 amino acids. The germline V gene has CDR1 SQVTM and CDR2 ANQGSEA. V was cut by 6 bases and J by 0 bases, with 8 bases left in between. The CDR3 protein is CSVINLNTEAFF. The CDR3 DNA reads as TGCAGCGTGATTAATTTGAACACTGAAGCTTTCTTT.

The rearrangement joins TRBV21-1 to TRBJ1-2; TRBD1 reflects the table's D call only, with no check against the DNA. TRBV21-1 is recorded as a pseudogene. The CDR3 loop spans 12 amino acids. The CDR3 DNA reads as TGTGCCAGCAGCAAACAGGGTAGGGGCTACACCTTC. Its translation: CASSKQGRGYTF.

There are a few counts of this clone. For the CDR3, the DNA is TGTGCCAGCAGTGAAACGGGGGACCCCTACGAGCAGTACTTC. Its translation: CASSETGDPYEQYF. The V gene is TRBV2, the J gene TRBJ2-7; possibly TRBD2 for D (6 bases). Trimming cost V 2 bases and J 2 bases, with 10 bases left between them. The CDR3 runs 14 residues. Per germline, CDR1 SNHLY and CDR2 FYNNEI. The whole variable domain, remainder taken from reference TRBV2 and TRBJ2-7, is EPEVTQTPSHQVTQMGQEVILRCVPISNHLYFYWYRQILGQKVEFLVSFYNNEISEKSEIFDDQFSVERPDGSNFTLKIRSTKLEDSAMYFCASSETGDPYEQYFGPGTRLTVT.

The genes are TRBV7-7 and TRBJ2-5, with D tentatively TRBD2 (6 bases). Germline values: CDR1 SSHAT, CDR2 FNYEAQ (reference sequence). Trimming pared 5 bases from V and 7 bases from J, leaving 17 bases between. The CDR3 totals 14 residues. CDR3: CASSPPSDSGTQYF. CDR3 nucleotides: TGTGCCAGCAGCCCACCTAGCGATTCGGGGACCCAGTACTTC.

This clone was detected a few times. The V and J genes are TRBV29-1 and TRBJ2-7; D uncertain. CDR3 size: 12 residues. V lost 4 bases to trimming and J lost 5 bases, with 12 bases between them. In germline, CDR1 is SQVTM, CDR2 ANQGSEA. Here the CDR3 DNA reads TGCAGCGTTGTAAGCCGCCAACACGAGCAGTACTTC. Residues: CSVVSRQHEQYF.

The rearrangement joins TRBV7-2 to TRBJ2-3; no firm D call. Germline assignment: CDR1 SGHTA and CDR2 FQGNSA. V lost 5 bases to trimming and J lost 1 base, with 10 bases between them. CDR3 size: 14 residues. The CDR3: CASSPSLRTDTQYF. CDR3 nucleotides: TGTGCCAGCAGCCCCTCCCTACGCACAGATACGCAGTATTTT.

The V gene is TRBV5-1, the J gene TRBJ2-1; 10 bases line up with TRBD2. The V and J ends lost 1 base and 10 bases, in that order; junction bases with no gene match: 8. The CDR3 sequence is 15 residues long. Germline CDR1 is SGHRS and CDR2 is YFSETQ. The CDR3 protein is CASSLSTSGTTEQFF. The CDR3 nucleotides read TGCGCCAGCAGCTTGTCCACTAGCGGGACCACAGAGCAGTTCTTC.

The CDR3, as DNA: TGTGCCAGCGGGACAGTAAAAGAGACCCAGTACTTC. Residues: CASGTVKETQYF. The gene calls are TRBV2 and TRBJ2-5, with TRBD1 identical over 7 bases. Trimming removed 8 bases from V and 3 bases from J; junction bases left unmatched: 3. Germline assignment: CDR1 SNHLY and CDR2 FYNNEI. The CDR3 has 12 amino acids.

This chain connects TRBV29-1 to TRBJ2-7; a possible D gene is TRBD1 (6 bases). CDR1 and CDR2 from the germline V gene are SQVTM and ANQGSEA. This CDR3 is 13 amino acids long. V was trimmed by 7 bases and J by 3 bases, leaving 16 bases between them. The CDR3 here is CSAQGSTIYEQYF. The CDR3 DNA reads TGCAGCGCCCAGGGGTCCACTATCTACGAGCAGTACTTC.

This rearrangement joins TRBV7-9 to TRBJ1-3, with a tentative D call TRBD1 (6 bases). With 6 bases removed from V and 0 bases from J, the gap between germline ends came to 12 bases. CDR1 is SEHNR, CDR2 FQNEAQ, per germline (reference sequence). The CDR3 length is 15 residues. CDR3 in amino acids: CASRRQASSGNTIYF. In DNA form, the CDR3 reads TGTGCCAGCAGACGACAGGCCAGCTCTGGAAACACCATATATTTT.

Here the CDR3 reads CASSQEGVVGELFF. In DNA, the CDR3 is TGTGCCAGCAGCCAAGAAGGGGTTGTCGGGGAGCTGTTTTTT. The rearrangement links TRBV4-2 to TRBJ2-2, with D possibly being TRBD1 (5 bases). Germline V gene sequence: CDR1 LGHNA, CDR2 YNFKEQ. The CDR3 contains 14 residues. Trimming removed 0 bases from V and 7 bases from J, with 9 bases in between.

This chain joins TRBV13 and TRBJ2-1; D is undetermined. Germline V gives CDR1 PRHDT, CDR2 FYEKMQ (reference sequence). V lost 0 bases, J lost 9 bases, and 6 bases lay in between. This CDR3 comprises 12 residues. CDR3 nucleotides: TGTGCCAGCAGCTTAGGAGTCAGTGAGCAGTTCTTC. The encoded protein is CASSLGVSEQFF.

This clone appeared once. CDR3 protein: CASEEPGQGYEKLFF. The CDR3 DNA follows: TGTGCCAGCGAGGAGCCGGGGCAGGGTTATGAAAAACTGTTTTTT. The rearrangement links TRBV25-1 to TRBJ1-4; D perhaps matches TRBD1 (5 bases). Germline V gives CDR1 MGHDK, CDR2 SYGVNS. The CDR3 has 15 residues. Trimming cost V 8 bases and J 6 bases, with 19 bases left between them.

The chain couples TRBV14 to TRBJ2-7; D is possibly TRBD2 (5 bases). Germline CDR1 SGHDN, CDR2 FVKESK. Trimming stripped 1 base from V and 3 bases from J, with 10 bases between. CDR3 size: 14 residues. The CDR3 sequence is CASSQATGNYEQYF. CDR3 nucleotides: TGTGCCAGCAGCCAAGCTACCGGGAACTACGAGCAGTACTTC. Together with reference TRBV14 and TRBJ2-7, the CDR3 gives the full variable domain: EAGVTQFPSHSVIEKGQTVTLRCDPISGHDNLYWYRRVMGKEIKFLLHFVKESKQDESGMPNNRFLAERTGGTYSTLKVQPAELEDSGVYFCASSQATGNYEQYFGPGTRLTVT.

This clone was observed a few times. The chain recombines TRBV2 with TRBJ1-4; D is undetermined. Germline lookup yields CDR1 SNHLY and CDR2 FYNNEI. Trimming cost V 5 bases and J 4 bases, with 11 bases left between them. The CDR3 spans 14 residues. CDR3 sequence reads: CASSPDGYNEKLFF. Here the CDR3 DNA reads TGTGCCAGCAGTCCAGACGGATATAATGAAAAACTGTTTTTT.

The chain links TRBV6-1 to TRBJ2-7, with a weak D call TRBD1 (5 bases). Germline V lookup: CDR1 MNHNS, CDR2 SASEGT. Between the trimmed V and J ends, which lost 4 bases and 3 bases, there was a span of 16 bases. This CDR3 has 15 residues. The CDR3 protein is CASSGPAREYYEQYF. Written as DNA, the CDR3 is TGTGCCAGCAGTGGCCCCGCCAGGGAATACTACGAGCAGTACTTC.

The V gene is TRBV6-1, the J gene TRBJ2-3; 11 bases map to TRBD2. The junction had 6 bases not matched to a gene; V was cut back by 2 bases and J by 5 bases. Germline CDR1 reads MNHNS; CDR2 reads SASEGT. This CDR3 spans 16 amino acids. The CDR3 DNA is TGTGCCAGCAGTGAAACTCGGCTAGCGGGAGGAGATACGCAGTATTTT. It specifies CASSETRLAGGDTQYF.

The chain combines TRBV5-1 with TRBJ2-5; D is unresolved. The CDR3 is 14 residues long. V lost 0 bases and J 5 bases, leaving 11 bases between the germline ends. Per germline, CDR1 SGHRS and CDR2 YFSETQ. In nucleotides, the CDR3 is TGCGCCAGCAGCTTGGTAGGGCAGGAGGAGACCCAGTACTTC. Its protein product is CASSLVGQEETQYF.

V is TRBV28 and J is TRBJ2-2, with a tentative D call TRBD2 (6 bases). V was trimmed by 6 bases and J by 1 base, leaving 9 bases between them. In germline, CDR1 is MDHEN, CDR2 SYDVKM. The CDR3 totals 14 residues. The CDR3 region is CASRRGMNTGELFF. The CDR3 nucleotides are TGTGCCAGCAGACGCGGGATGAACACCGGGGAGCTGTTTTTT.